The source of this TCR beta chain is a study of Ad26.COV2.S vaccination and SARS-CoV-2 variants (dated by TCRdb to about 2021). The study in broad terms: Donors in the vaccine arm were drawn from COV1001, a multicentre, randomized, double-blind, placebo-controlled phase I-IIa trial testing Ad26.COV2.S in healthy adults. Participants in the trial were split at random into five groups of five each, receiving low-dose or high-dose Ad26.COV2.S once or twice, or else placebo on both occasions. Ad26.COV2.S was given intramuscularly at 5x10^10 or 1x10^11 viral particles, as a single shot or as two shots 56 days apart. The TCR-sequenced set comprised around 30 samples: 19 Ad26.COV2.S vaccine recipients, 5 placebo recipients and 8 SARS-CoV-2 convalescent individuals. The specificity and breadth of SARS-CoV-2-reactive T cell receptors after Ad26.COV2.S vaccination were assessed by TCRbeta repertoire sequencing. Investigators remained blinded to trial group allocation during experiments and outcome assessment. The study at large found these results: It was noted by the authors that total T cell responses may have been underestimated by the TCR breadth and depth analyses. Ad26.COV2.S recipients had higher spike-specific TCR breadth than placebo recipients (P = 0.0014). Comparable non-spike TCR breadth was observed between vaccine and placebo recipients, consistent with only spike being contained in the vaccine. The study lacked the statistical power to compare responses across vaccine doses or regimens. After vaccination, spike-specific CD8+ and CD4+ T cell responses were reported to show substantial breadth.

This specimen's treatment or condition label, interpreted: some 20 received Ad26.COV2.S at low or high dose, single or two shots; five or six received placebo; per-sample allocation not given. Repertoires of vaccine and placebo recipients were sequenced from samples collected on day 63 after the first injection. In Cohort 1b, 25 or so adults aged 18-55 years were enrolled at a single site in Boston, USA, between 29 July and 7 August 2020. As a vaccine, Ad26.COV2.S was a replication-incompetent adenovirus type 26 vector that expressed a prefusion-stabilized SARS-CoV-2 spike protein derived from the original Wuhan strain. To note about this clone: The clone's antigen remains unknown. Qualities for individual bases were not recorded, and no much larger clone is one base off.

The immunoSEQ Assay was used to sequence TCRbeta CDR3 regions. After extraction, genomic DNA underwent amplification by bias-controlled multiplex PCR, followed by high-throughput sequencing. In the source study's methods: To quantify the absolute abundance of every unique TCRbeta CDR3 region, sequences were collapsed and filtered. T cell fraction was estimated by normalizing TCRbeta template counts to usable DNA, which was measured by amplifying reference genes present in all nucleated cells. Repertoire TCRs were annotated as SARS-CoV-2-specific when V gene, CDR3 amino acid sequence and J gene were exactly matched to a known reactive TCR set. The reference SARS-CoV-2 TCR set was obtained from MIRA and was filtered for enrichment in COVID-19-positive ImmuneCODE repertoires, whereby public or cross-reactive TCRs were removed. Using the MIRA antigens, annotated TCRs were further analysed by specific ORF or by position within an ORF. Depth was the summed frequency of annotated unique rearrangements, while breadth was defined as annotated unique rearrangements over total unique productive rearrangements. Group comparisons of TCR breadth used two-sided Wilcoxon rank-sum tests. TCRdb took this table from immuneACCESS and kept in-frame rearrangements with V and J called. Such tables lack part of the clones; where checked against another copy, unresolved V genes explain under half of the gap, and the rest is unexplained. V, J and clone size are those of that table, while D and trimming were read from the DNA. This sample is represented by some 500,000 clones; 75% to 90% of them were singletons. Jointly, the top ten make up 2% to 3% of the sample.

Here V drops 7 bases and J drops 8 bases, and the junction holds 12 bases not matched to any gene. Sequences SNHLY (CDR1) and FYNNEI (CDR2) are obtained from the germline V gene. The CDR3 spans 16 residues, from the cysteine through the phenylalanine. Only CDR3 DNA remains: 48 bases, in frame from the first base. The V gene is TRBV2 and the J gene is TRBJ2-1, and TRBD1 aligns with 12 junction nucleotides. The source is a person aged 18-65 years who received the Ad26.COV2.S COVID-19 vaccine or a placebo. The material sequenced was peripheral blood, taken in a trial of Ad26.COV2.S vaccine versus placebo. The DNA reads TGTGCCAGCATTAAACCGGGACAGGGGGCATGGGATGAGCAGTTCTTC. Its amino acids are CASIKPGQGAWDEQFF.